This T cell receptor (beta chain) is from a study of blood T cell repertoires in COVID-19. At the level of the study: T cells, B-cell-depleted T cells, or PBMCs provided the cDNA or gDNA that served as material.

CDR3 size: 17 residues. Germline CDR1 and CDR2: LGHDT and YNNKEL (reference sequence). V lost 0 bases to trimming and J lost 2 bases, with 14 bases between them. Sequencing used immunoSEQ multiplex PCR; TCRdb keeps in-frame clones, though not all of them. Of under 100,000 clones in the sample, roughly nine tenths were seen once. The TCR sequence derives from a male donor with acute or convalescent COVID-19. Sample: peripheral blood. The gene calls are TRBV3-1 (or the pseudogene TRBV3-2) and TRBJ1-3, with D hard to call. The CDR3 is CASSQDGGRITGNTIYF. The CDR3 DNA sequence: TGTGCCAGCAGCCAAGATGGCGGCCGCATTACTGGAAACACCATATATTTT.